The clone carrying this T cell receptor beta chain was seen just once. Germline values: CDR1 SGHRS, CDR2 YFSETQ. The CDR3 is made up of 11 amino acids. Between the trimmed V and J ends, which lost 4 bases and 2 bases, there was a span of 4 bases. This specimen belongs to a study of OX40 agonist ivuxolimab in advanced cancers. Profiling relied on immunoSEQ multiplex PCR, and the TCRdb table lists in-frame clones only, not all of them. The sample gives 28,000 or so clones, 70% to 90% of which show up once; about 19% is in the top ten. Prior autoimmune disease or systemic immunosuppression barred patients.

The specimen was CD4+ or CD8+ T cells sorted from blood, collected in a trial of the OX40 agonist ivuxolimab. The chain is built from TRBV5-1 and TRBJ2-7; D not resolved. This clonotype originated in an adult with an advanced solid tumor such as melanoma, head and neck, liver or kidney cancer. In nucleotides, the CDR3 is TGCGCCAGCAGCGGGACCTACGAGCAGTACTTC. Protein sequence: CASSGTYEQYF.